This T cell receptor beta chain was sequenced for a study of T cell repertoires in cytomegalovirus infection. Study at large: Signatures in public TCR beta sequences pointed to both CMV infection and matching HLA type.

There are a few counts of this clonotype. Its antigen is not identified. Study-level results: CMV carriers having the relevant HLA were flagged by cumulative public TCR beta family frequency. What dominated the ex vivo response were HLA-C-restricted CMV-specific TCR beta clonotypes.

TCRdb redid the calling of the reads with MiXCR, one entry per CDR3 protein. The sample has hundreds of thousands of distinct CDR3 sequences, approximately 30% seen once. The V and J ends lost 5 bases and 0 bases, in that order; junction bases with no gene match: 3. CDR1 is MDHEN, CDR2 SYDVKM, per germline. This CDR3 comprises 15 residues. Sequencing was carried out using PBMCs. This receptor was identified in a human donor in good health (CMV status not recorded). Some clones in this sample may be carry-over from other donors' samples. This sequence joins TRBV28 and TRBJ2-2, with TRBD1 matching 7 bases. The CDR3 here is CASSRRGPNTGELFF. In nucleotides, the CDR3 is TGTGCCAGCAGTCGAAGGGGGCCGAACACCGGGGAGCTGTTTTTT.